This paragraph reports one T cell receptor beta chain. The target antigen is unknown. Repertoires were generated with immunoSEQ multiplex PCR, while TCRdb's copy carries only in-frame clones and drops some. The table lists around 60,000 clones, around 78% of them singletons. This specimen belongs to a study of radiation and T cells in renal cell carcinoma. General study findings and limits: No pretreatment tumor biopsies were available for baseline clonotypes. Top tumor clonotypes rose in blood 2 weeks post-radiation, then contracted.

Time point noted: blood 2 weeks post-SBRT. Described treatment: 15 Gy SBRT to primary tumor, nephrectomy 4 weeks later. The sequence derives from a man aged 55 to 69 with renal cell carcinoma. The sequences come from blood, collected from a patient whose treatment included radiotherapy and nephrectomy.

This CDR3 reads CAIRGRGAADTQYF. In DNA, the CDR3 is TGTGCCATCAGGGGGAGGGGAGCGGCAGATACGCAGTATTTT. J is TRBJ2-3 and V is TRBV10-3, with 7 bases aligning to TRBD2. V gave up 6 bases and J gave up 4 bases; unmatched junction bases: 7. CDR1 and CDR2 from the germline V gene are ENHRY and SYGVKD. This CDR3 spans 14 amino acids.